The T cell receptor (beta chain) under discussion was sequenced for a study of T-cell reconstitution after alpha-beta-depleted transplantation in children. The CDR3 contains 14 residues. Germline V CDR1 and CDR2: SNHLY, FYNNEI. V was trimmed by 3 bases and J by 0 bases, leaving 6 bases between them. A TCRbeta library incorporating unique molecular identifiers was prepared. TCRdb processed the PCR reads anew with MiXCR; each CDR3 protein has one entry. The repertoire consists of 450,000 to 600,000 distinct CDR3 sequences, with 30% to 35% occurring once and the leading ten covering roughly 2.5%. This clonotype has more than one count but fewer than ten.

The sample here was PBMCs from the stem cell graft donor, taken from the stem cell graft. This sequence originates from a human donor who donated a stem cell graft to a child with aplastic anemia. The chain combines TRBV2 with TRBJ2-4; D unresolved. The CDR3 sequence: CASSERLAKNIQYF. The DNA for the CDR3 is TGTGCCAGCAGTGAGCGGTTAGCCAAAAACATTCAGTACTTC. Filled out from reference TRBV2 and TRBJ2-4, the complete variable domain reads EPEVTQTPSHQVTQMGQEVILRCVPISNHLYFYWYRQILGQKVEFLVSFYNNEISEKSEIFDDQFSVERPDGSNFTLKIRSTKLEDSAMYFCASSERLAKNIQYFGAGTRLSVL.